The clone carrying this T cell receptor beta chain was detected only a few times. The sample belongs to a study of chronic HIV infection and antiretroviral therapy. MiXCR, run by TCRdb on the 5' RACE reads, gives a single entry per CDR3 protein. The data contain 40,000 or so distinct CDR3 sequences, 7.5% to 9% of them singletons. The V gene's germline CDR1 is MNHEY and CDR2 SMNVEV (reference sequence). This CDR3 is 15 amino acids long. The trim removed 5 bases at V and 4 bases at J, leaving 9 bases unmatched. V is TRBV27 and J is TRBJ1-2; 8 bases agree with TRBD1. The sequenced material came from peripheral blood. This clonotype was obtained from an adult who had HIV and had not received antiretroviral therapy, or was an uninfected healthy control (not recorded which). This CDR3 is CASSPGQGFTYGYTF. Here the CDR3 DNA reads TGTGCCAGCAGTCCCGGACAGGGATTTACCTATGGCTACACCTTC.